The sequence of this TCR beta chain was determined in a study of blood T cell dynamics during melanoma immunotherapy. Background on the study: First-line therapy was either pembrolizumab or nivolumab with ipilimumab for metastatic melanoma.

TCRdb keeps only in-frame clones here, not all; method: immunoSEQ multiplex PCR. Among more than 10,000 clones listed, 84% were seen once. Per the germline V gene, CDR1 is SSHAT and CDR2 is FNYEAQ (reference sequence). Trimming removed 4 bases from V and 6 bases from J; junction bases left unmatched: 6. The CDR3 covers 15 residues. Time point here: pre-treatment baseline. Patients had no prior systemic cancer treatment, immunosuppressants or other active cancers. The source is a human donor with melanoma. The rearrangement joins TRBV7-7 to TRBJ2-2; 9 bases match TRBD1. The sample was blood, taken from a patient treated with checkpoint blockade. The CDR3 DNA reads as TGTGCCAGCAGCTCGGGACAGGGCGACGCCGGGGAGCTGTTTTTT. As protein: CASSSGQGDAGELFF.